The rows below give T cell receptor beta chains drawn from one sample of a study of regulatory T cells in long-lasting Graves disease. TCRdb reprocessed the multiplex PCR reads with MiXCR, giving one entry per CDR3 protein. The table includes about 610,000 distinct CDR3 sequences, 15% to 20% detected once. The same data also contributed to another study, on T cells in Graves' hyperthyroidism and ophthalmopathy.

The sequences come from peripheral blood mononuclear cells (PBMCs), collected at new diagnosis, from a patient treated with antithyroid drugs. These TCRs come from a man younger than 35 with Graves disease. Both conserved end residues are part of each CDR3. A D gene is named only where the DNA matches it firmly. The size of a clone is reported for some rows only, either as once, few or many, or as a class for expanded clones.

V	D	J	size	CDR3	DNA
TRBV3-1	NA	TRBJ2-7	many	CASSQDQGRPLPYEQYF	TGTGCCAGCAGCCAAGATCAGGGGCGGCCCCTCCCCTACGAGCAGTACTTC
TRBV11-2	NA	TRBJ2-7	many	CASSSLRASYEQYF	TGTGCCAGCAGCTCCCTCCGAGCCTCCTACGAGCAGTACTTC
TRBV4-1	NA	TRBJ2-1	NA	CASSQGAGPAHNEQFF	TGCGCCAGCAGCCAAGGGGCAGGACCGGCTCACAATGAGCAGTTCTTC
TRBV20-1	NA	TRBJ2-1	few	CSASRDNEQFF	TGCAGTGCTAGCAGGGACAATGAGCAGTTCTTC
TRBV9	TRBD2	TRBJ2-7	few	CASSEGLAGGVYEQYF	TGTGCCAGCAGCGAGGGACTAGCGGGAGGGGTCTACGAGCAGTACTTC
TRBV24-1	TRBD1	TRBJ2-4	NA	CATTRDRVPTRAKNIQYF	TGTGCCACCACTAGGGACAGGGTCCCTACGCGTGCCAAAAACATTCAGTACTTC
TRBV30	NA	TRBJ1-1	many	CAWSPGGLNTEAFF	TGTGCCTGGAGTCCTGGGGGTTTGAACACTGAAGCTTTCTTT
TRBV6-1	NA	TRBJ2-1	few	CASRPGQFYNEQFF	TGTGCCAGCAGACCGGGACAATTCTACAATGAGCAGTTCTTC
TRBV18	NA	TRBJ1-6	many	CASSPDNNSPLHF	TGTGCCAGCTCACCAGACAATAATTCACCCCTCCACTTT
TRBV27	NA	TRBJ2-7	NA	CASSSSMVGEQYF	TGTGCCAGCAGTTCCTCGATGGTAGGGGAGCAGTACTTC
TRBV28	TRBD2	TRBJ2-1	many	CASSFGRGSSYNEQFF	TGTGCCAGCAGTTTTGGGCGCGGGAGCTCCTACAATGAGCAGTTCTTC
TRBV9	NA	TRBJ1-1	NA	CASSVGGRNTEAFF	TGTGCCAGCAGCGTAGGGGGGCGCAACACTGAAGCTTTCTTT
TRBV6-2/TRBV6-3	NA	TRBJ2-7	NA	CASSEQPPRPYYKQYF	TGTGCCAGCAGTGAACAACCTCCCAGGCCCTACTACAAGCAGTACTTC
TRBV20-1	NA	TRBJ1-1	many	CSARVPAGTEAFF	TGCAGTGCTAGAGTCCCGGCGGGCACTGAAGCTTTCTTT
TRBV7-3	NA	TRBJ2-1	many	CASSLTDDNEQFF	TGTGCCAGCAGCTTAACGGACGACAATGAGCAGTTCTTC
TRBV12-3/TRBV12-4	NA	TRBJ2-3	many	CASSLDVTDTQYF	TGTGCCAGCAGTTTAGACGTCACAGATACGCAGTATTTT
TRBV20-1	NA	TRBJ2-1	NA	CSAKTSNEQFF	TGCAGTGCCAAGACTAGTAATGAGCAGTTCTTC
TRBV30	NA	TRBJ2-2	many	CAWEPGQLLGELFF	TGTGCCTGGGAACCTGGACAGCTTCTCGGGGAGCTGTTTTTT
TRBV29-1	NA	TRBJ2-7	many	CSVWTDAAYEQYF	TGCAGCGTTTGGACGGATGCCGCCTACGAGCAGTACTTC
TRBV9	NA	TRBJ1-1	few	CASKSGRDTEAFF	TGTGCCAGCAAATCAGGGCGTGACACTGAAGCTTTCTTT
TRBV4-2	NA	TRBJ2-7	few	CASSQGPGFDEQYF	TGTGCCAGCAGCCAAGGTCCGGGCTTCGACGAGCAGTACTTC
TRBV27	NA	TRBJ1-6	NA	CASSPDLDRSSYNSPLHF	TGTGCCAGCAGTCCGGACCTAGACAGGAGCTCCTATAATTCACCCCTCCACTTT
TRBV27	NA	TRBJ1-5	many	CASNPSRTANQPQHF	TGTGCCAGCAACCCTTCACGGACAGCCAATCAGCCCCAGCATTTT
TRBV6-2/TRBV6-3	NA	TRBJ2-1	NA	CASSYFGGLTDDNEQFF	TGTGCCAGCAGTTACTTTGGGGGACTCACCGATGACAATGAGCAGTTCTTC
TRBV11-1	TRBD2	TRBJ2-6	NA	CASNSPGGARSGANVLTF	TGTGCCAGCAACTCCCCGGGGGGGGCAAGGTCTGGGGCCAACGTCCTGACTTTC
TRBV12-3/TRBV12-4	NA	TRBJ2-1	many	CASSLPPDRRNEQFF	TGTGCCAGCAGTCTTCCTCCCGACCGACGCAATGAGCAGTTCTTC
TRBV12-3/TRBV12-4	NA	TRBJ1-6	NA	CASSSRGSNSPLHF	TGTGCCAGCAGTTCTCGGGGCTCAAATTCACCCCTCCACTTT
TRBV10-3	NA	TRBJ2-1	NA	CAIRGLNEQFF	TGTGCCATCAGAGGACTCAATGAGCAGTTCTTC
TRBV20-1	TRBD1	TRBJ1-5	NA	CSASRGEDQPRHF	TGCAGTGCCAGCAGGGGGGAGGATCAGCCCCGGCATTTT